A single sample is the source of the 25 T cell receptor beta chains below, sequenced in a study of blood T cell repertoires in COVID-19. The table came from immunoSEQ multiplex PCR; TCRdb's copy has only in-frame clones and leaves some out. Found here are tens of thousands of clones, around nine tenths of them singletons; the top ten hold about a fifth. The sample was peripheral blood. These receptors were taken from a woman between 50 and 59 years old with active or convalescent COVID-19.

The chain carries TRBV24-1 and TRBJ2-7; TRBD2 might be the D (5 bases). Trimming took 7 bases from V and 3 from J, leaving 15 bases between them. From germline, CDR1 is KGHDR and CDR2 SFDVKD. The CDR3 has 14 amino acids. CDR3 DNA: TGTGCCACCAGACGGGCGGAGGATGGCTACGAGCAGTACTTC. Residues: CATRRAEDGYEQYF.

This clone appeared once. The gene calls are TRBV7-9 and TRBJ1-6, with D possibly TRBD1 on 5 matching bases. The V end lost 1 base, the J end lost 5 bases, and 9 bases lay between the germline ends. Germline V gives CDR1 SEHNR, CDR2 FQNEAQ (reference sequence). The CDR3 length is 15 residues. This CDR3 reads CASSLGVGDNSPLHF. The CDR3 bases are TGTGCCAGCAGCTTAGGGGTAGGGGATAATTCACCCCTCCACTTT.

The rearrangement links TRBV12-3 or TRBV12-4 to TRBJ1-2, with 11 bases fitting TRBD1. The CDR3 spans 12 residues. V dropped 7 bases and J dropped 11; count of bases not matched to a gene: 6. CDR3 nucleotide sequence: TGTGCCAGCACCCGGACAGGGGGCGGTTACACCTTC. Translating gives CASTRTGGGYTF.

In this sample, this clone turned up once. The J gene is TRBJ2-7, the V gene TRBV27, with a tentative D call TRBD2 (6 bases). V was cut by 1 base and J by 0 bases, with 10 bases left in between. Per germline, CDR1 MNHEY and CDR2 SMNVEV (reference sequence). CDR3 size: 15 residues. The DNA for the CDR3 is TGTGCCAGCAGTTTATTGGCGGGGCCCTCCTACGAGCAGTACTTC. Its translation: CASSLLAGPSYEQYF.

V gene TRBV11-2 combines with J gene TRBJ1-6; maybe TRBD1 (6 bases). V was trimmed by 5 bases and J by 4 bases, leaving 15 bases between them. This CDR3 has 16 amino acids. Germline V gene sequence: CDR1 SGHAT, CDR2 FQNNGV. As DNA, the CDR3 is TGTGCCAGCAGCCCCATGGGGGACATATATAATTCACCCCTCCACTTT. Translating gives CASSPMGDIYNSPLHF.

V is TRBV4-2 and J is TRBJ2-3; D unclear. The CDR3 has 14 residues. Per the germline V gene, CDR1 is LGHNA and CDR2 is YNFKEQ. Trimming took 0 bases from V and 2 from J, leaving 6 bases between them. The CDR3 protein is CASSQEIHTDTQYF. CDR3 DNA: TGTGCCAGCAGCCAAGAGATACACACAGATACGCAGTATTTT.

The chain has TRBV2 and TRBJ2-7; the D gene is possibly TRBD1 (6 bases). This CDR3 comprises 14 residues. Looked up from germline, CDR1 is SNHLY and CDR2 is FYNNEI. Trimming stripped 6 bases from V and 3 bases from J, with 15 bases between. This CDR3 reads CASRRTGHDYEQYF. DNA for the CDR3: TGTGCCAGCAGAAGAACGGGACACGACTACGAGCAGTACTTC.

This clone came up once. The CDR3 is CASSIVSEGFPEAFF. DNA of the CDR3: TGTGCCAGTAGTATAGTATCGGAGGGCTTCCCTGAAGCTTTCTTT. This rearrangement joins TRBV19 to TRBJ1-1; D unclear. The CDR3 sequence is 15 residues long. Germline CDR1 and CDR2: LNHDA and SQIVND (reference sequence). V shed 1 base and J shed 6 bases, with 15 bases lying between them.

The chain joins TRBV3-1 (or the pseudogene TRBV3-2) to TRBJ2-7, with D perhaps matching TRBD2 (6 bases). Germline V gene lookup returns CDR1 LGHDT and CDR2 YNNKEL (reference sequence). This CDR3 spans 16 amino acids. V dropped 3 bases and J dropped 3 bases, with 18 bases sitting between them. CDR3 loop: CASSQVSRDRDYEQYF. CDR3 coding DNA: TGTGCCAGCAGCCAGGTTTCGCGGGACCGGGACTACGAGCAGTACTTC.

V gene TRBV10-3 combines with J gene TRBJ1-1; possibly TRBD1 for D (6 bases). Per the germline V gene, CDR1 is ENHRY and CDR2 is SYGVKD. The CDR3 sequence is 15 residues long. Trimming removed 6 bases at V and 0 bases at J, with 14 bases between. CDR3 loop: CAISGGGGLNTEAFF. CDR3 sequence (DNA): TGTGCCATCAGCGGAGGGGGAGGGTTGAACACTGAAGCTTTCTTT.

This rearrangement joins TRBV5-6 to TRBJ1-1; D remains unclear. The CDR3 has 14 amino acids. Trimming shortened V by 3 bases and J by 1 base, and 10 bases separated the two germline ends. CDR1 is SGHDT and CDR2 is YYEEEE in the germline V gene. CDR3 loop: CASSSMTENTEAFF. The CDR3 nucleotides are TGTGCCAGCAGCTCAATGACTGAGAACACTGAAGCTTTCTTT. Based on the CDR3 plus reference TRBV5-6 and TRBJ1-1, the full variable domain is DAGVTQSPTHLIKTRGQQVTLRCSPKSGHDTVSWYQQALGQGPQFIFQYYEEEERQRGNFPDRFSGHQFPNYSSELNVNALLLGDSALYLCASSSMTENTEAFFGQGTRLTVV.

The V call is TRBV11-2, the J call TRBJ1-6; D remains ambiguous. V was clipped by 5 bases and J by 10 bases, with 15 bases between them. The CDR3 has 14 amino acids. Per the germline V gene, CDR1 is SGHAT and CDR2 is FQNNGV. Here the CDR3 reads CASSRYGDVSPLHF. The CDR3 DNA reads as TGTGCCAGCAGCCGCTACGGGGATGTGTCACCCCTCCACTTT. The full variable domain, with the rest looked up from reference TRBV11-2 and TRBJ1-6, is EAGVAQSPRYKIIEKRQSVAFWCNPISGHATLYWYQQILGQGPKLLIQFQNNGVVDDSQLPKDRFSAERLKGVDSTLKIQPAKLEDSAVYLCASSRYGDVSPLHFGNGTRLTVT.

The chain joins TRBV9 to TRBJ2-3; TRBD2 is a possible D gene (6 bases). This CDR3 spans 14 amino acids. Trimming cost V 3 bases and J 0 bases, with 8 bases left between them. Germline lookup yields CDR1 SGDLS and CDR2 YYNGEE. CDR3 nucleotides: TGTGCCAGCAGCGCAGGGAGGAGCACAGATACGCAGTATTTT. This codes for CASSAGRSTDTQYF.

The J gene is TRBJ2-5, the V gene TRBV5-4, with TRBD2 identical over 8 bases. The CDR3 consists of 15 residues. Germline V gene sequence: CDR1 SGHNT, CDR2 YYREEE (reference sequence). V shed 0 bases, J shed 1 base, and the junction held 2 bases outside the gene matches. The chain's CDR3 is CASSLALAVQETQYF. In nucleotides, the CDR3 is TGTGCCAGCAGCTTGGCACTAGCGGTCCAAGAGACCCAGTACTTC.

This rearrangement joins TRBV11-3 to TRBJ2-3; D possibly corresponds to TRBD2 (6 bases). The V gene lost 5 bases and the J gene lost 0 bases, with 12 bases spanning the gap. CDR1 SGHNT and CDR2 YENEEA come from the germline V gene. The CDR3 length is 15 residues. As DNA, the CDR3 is TGTGCCAGCAGCCGGACCGGGACTAGCACAGATACGCAGTATTTT. This translates into CASSRTGTSTDTQYF. The complete variable domain, with remaining parts taken from reference TRBV11-3 and TRBJ2-3, reads EAGVVQSPRYKIIEKKQPVAFWCNPISGHNTLYWYLQNLGQGPELLIRYENEEAVDDSQLPKDRFSAERLKGVDSTLKIQPAELGDSAVYLCASSRTGTSTDTQYFGPGTRLTVL.

In this sample, this clone turned up a few times. The chain combines TRBV7-8 with TRBJ2-7, with D hard to call. Deletions cut 1 base from V and 5 bases from J, with 12 bases between. CDR3 length: 14 amino acids. Germline V gene data show CDR1 as SGHVS and CDR2 as FQNEAQ. Written as DNA, the CDR3 is TGTGCCAGCAGCTTAGGCGGTCTTGGCAACGAGCAGTACTTC. Translation: CASSLGGLGNEQYF.

The rearrangement links TRBV3-1 (or the pseudogene TRBV3-2) to TRBJ2-7, with TRBD1 matching 9 bases. This CDR3 has 15 residues. V lost 4 bases, J lost 6 bases, and 10 bases stayed unmatched. Germline lookup yields CDR1 LGHDT and CDR2 YNNKEL (reference sequence). The CDR3 DNA reads TGTGCCAGCAGCCCATACCGTGGACAGGGGTCCGAGCAGTACTTC. Protein product: CASSPYRGQGSEQYF.

The J gene is TRBJ1-5, the V gene TRBV4-1, with TRBD1 matching 8 bases. The CDR3 runs to 15 residues. Germline loops: CDR1 MGHRA, CDR2 YSYEKL. V lost 1 base and J lost 3; bases outside the gene matches: 2. CDR3 coding DNA: TGCGCCAGCAGCCAAGGACAGGGGATCAATCAGCCCCAGCATTTT. Translating gives CASSQGQGINQPQHF.

This chain uses TRBV7-8 with TRBJ1-4; TRBD1 is a possible D gene (5 bases). CDR3 size: 16 residues. V was clipped by 3 bases and J by 2 bases, with 13 bases between them. Germline CDR1 SGHVS, CDR2 FQNEAQ. The CDR3 protein is CASSFGRAETNEKLFF. CDR3 bases: TGTGCCAGCAGCTTTGGCAGGGCTGAGACTAATGAAAAACTGTTTTTT.

J is TRBJ1-2 and V is TRBV30, with D tentatively TRBD1 (6 bases). Germline V lookup: CDR1 GTSNPN, CDR2 SVGIG (reference sequence). Trimming shortened V by 4 bases and J by 8 bases, and 20 bases separated the two germline ends. The CDR3 is made up of 14 amino acids. CDR3 DNA sequence: TGTGCCTGGACAGGGGCCGGCGGCCCTCGGGGCTACACCTTC. It translates to CAWTGAGGPRGYTF.

V gene TRBV28 combines with J gene TRBJ1-5; weak D call: TRBD1 (5 bases). This CDR3 spans 16 amino acids. The ends were cut back, 2 bases at V and 3 bases at J, with 14 bases in the middle. Germline V gene lookup returns CDR1 MDHEN and CDR2 SYDVKM. The DNA of the CDR3 is TGTGCCAGCAGTTTAGACCGGGACTCTTTCAATCAGCCCCAGCATTTT. Translated, it gives CASSLDRDSFNQPQHF.

The chain links TRBV5-1 to TRBJ2-2; D is uncertain. Trimming stripped 0 bases from V and 5 bases from J, with 5 bases between. CDR3 length: 13 residues. The germline CDR1 and CDR2 sequences are SGHRS and YFSETQ. In DNA, the CDR3 is TGCGCCAGCAGCTTGGAATTAACCGGGGAGCTGTTTTTT. It yields the protein CASSLELTGELFF.

This chain uses TRBV11-3 with TRBJ2-7, with a possible D match to TRBD1 (5 bases). The CDR3 sequence is 13 residues long. CDR1 and CDR2 from the germline V gene are SGHNT and YENEEA. The germline V and J ends were trimmed by 2 bases and 6 bases, with 11 bases remaining between them. The CDR3 region has the DNA TGTGCCAGCAGCTTATCAGGGTACGGCGAGCAGTACTTC. Translation: CASSLSGYGEQYF.

The gene calls are TRBV10-3 and TRBJ2-3, with TRBD2 matching 14 bases. The J segment lost 3 bases and the V segment lost 3 bases, leaving 2 bases of the junction unmatched. Per the germline V gene, CDR1 is ENHRY and CDR2 is SYGVKD. The length of the CDR3 is 16 residues. The CDR3: CAISEGTSGRTDTQYF. The CDR3 region has the DNA TGTGCCATCAGTGAAGGGACTAGCGGGAGAACAGATACGCAGTATTTT.

V is TRBV29-1 and J is TRBJ2-5; the match to TRBD1 covers 7 bases. The CDR3 contains 13 residues. With 7 bases clipped from V and 5 bases from J, the junction kept 10 bases outside the gene matches. Germline CDR1 and CDR2: SQVTM and ANQGSEA. This chain's CDR3 is CSGGRGHMETQYF. The CDR3 DNA is TGCAGCGGGGGTAGGGGGCACATGGAGACCCAGTACTTC.